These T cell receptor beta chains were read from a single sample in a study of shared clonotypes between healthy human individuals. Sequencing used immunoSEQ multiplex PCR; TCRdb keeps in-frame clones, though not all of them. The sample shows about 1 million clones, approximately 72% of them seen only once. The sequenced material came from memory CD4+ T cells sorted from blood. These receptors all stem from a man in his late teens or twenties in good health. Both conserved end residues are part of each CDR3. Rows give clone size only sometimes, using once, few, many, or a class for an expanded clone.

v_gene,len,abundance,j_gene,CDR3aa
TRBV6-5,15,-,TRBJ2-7,CASSHGTDSSYEQYF
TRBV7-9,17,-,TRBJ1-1,CASSPPDRVSENTEAFF
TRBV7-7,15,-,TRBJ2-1,CASSVGLAGNNEQFF
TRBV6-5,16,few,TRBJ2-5,CASSYSIYRGQETQYF
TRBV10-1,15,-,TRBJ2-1,CASSLERGSYNEQFF
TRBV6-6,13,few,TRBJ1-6,CASSRDTNSPLHF
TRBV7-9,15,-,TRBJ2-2,CASNEGSLYTGELFF
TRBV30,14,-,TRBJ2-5,CAWTGETGGVTQYF
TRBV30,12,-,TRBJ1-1,CAAGRSNTEAFF
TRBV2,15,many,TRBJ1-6,CASGQSLSYNSPLHF
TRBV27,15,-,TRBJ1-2,CASSLNGGRSDGYTF
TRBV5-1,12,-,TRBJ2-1,CASSLPHNEQFF
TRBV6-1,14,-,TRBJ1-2,CASSEGADIYGYTF
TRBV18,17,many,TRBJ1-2,CASSPGQGRWVNYGYTF
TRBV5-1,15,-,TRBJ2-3,CASSLGRGSTDTQYF
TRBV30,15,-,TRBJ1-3,CAWRISGNSGNTIYF
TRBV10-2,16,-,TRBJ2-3,CASSDQRGDLTDTQYF
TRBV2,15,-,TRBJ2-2,CASSVQGANTGELFF
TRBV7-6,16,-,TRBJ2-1,CASSTVGGLQYNEQFF
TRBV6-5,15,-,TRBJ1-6,CASRPDSSGNSPLHF
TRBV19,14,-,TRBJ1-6,CASSMSAGKSPLHF
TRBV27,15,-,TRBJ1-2,CASSSRTGANYGYTF
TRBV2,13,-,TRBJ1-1,CASSEMGTSEAFF
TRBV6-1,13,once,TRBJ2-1,CASSSSGSNEQFF
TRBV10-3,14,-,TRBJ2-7,CAISSTVSSYEQYF
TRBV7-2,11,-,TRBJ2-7,CASSLLHEQYF
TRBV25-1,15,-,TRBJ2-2,CASSGGQTGTGELFF
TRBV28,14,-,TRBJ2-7,CASLSTGGNYEQYF